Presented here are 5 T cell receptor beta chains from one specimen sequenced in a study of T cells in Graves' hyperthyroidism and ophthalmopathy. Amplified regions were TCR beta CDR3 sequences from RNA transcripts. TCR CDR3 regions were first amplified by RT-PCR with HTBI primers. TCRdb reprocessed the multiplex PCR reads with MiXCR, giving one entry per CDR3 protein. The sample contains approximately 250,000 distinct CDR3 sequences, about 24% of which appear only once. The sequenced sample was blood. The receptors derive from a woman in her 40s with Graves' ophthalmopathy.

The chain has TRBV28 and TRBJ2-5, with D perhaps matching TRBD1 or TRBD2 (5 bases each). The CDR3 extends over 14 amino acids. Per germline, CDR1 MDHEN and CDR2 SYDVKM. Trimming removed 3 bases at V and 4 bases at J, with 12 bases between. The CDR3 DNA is TGTGCCAGCAGTTTTGATTGGGGGTTAGAGACCCAGTACTTC. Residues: CASSFDWGLETQYF.

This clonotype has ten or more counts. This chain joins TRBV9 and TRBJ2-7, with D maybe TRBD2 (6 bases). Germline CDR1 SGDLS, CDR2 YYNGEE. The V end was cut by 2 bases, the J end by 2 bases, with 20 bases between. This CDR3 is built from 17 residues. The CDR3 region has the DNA TGTGCCAGCAGCGTGGGGGGAGTGGGGCCCCTGGCCTACGAGCAGTACTTC. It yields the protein CASSVGGVGPLAYEQYF.

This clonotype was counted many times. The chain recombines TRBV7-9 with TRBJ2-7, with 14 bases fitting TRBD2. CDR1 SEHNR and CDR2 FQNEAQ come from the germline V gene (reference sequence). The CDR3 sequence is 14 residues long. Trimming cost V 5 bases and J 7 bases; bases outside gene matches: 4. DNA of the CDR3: TGTGCCAGCAGCACCGGGACTAGCGGGAGAGAGCAGTACTTC. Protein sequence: CASSTGTSGREQYF. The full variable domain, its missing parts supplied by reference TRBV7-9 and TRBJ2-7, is DTGVSQNPRHKITKRGQNVTFRCDPISEHNRLYWYRQTLGQGPEFLTYFQNEAQLEKSRLLSDRFSAERPKGSFSTLEIQRTEQGDSAMYLCASSTGTSGREQYFGPGTRLTVT.

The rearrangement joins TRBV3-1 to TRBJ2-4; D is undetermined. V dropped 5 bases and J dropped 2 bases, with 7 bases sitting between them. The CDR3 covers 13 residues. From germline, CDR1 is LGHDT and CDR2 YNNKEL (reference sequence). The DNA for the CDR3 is TGTGCCAGCAGCTTAAGGACCAAAAACATTCAGTACTTC. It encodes CASSLRTKNIQYF.

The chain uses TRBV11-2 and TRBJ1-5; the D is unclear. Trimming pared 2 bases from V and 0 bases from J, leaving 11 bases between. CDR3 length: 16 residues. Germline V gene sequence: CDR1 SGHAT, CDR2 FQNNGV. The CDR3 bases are TGTGCCAGCAGCTTATCAGCGGGTAATAGCAATCAGCCCCAGCATTTT. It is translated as CASSLSAGNSNQPQHF.